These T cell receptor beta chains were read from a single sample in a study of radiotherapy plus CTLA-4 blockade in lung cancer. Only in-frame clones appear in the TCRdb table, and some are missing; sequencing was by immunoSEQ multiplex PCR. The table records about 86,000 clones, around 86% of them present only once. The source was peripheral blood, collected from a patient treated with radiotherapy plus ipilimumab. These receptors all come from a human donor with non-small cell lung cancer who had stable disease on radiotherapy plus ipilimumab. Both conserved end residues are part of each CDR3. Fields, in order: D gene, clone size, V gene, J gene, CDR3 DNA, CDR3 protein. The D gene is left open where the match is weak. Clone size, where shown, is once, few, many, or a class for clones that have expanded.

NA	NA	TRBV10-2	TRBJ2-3	TGCGCCAGCAGTGATGCGGGCTTAGGGCCAGATACGCAGTATTTT	CASSDAGLGPDTQYF
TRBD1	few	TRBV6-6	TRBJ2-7	TGTGCCAGCAACCGACAGGGGATATCCTACGAGCAGTACTTC	CASNRQGISYEQYF
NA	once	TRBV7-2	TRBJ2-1	TGTGCCAGCAGCCCTCTTGGAGAGAAATCCTACAATGAGCAGTTCTTC	CASSPLGEKSYNEQFF
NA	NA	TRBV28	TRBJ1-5	TGTGCCAGCAGTTTATTGGTGGGAGGTGGCAATCAGCCCCAGCATTTT	CASSLLVGGGNQPQHF
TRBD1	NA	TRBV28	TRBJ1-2	TGTGCCAGCAGTTTGGCGGGGACAGGGGATTATGGCTACACCTTC	CASSLAGTGDYGYTF
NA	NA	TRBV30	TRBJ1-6	TGTGCCTGGAGTCTCACCGCCGGCCGCGGGGCACCCCTCCACTTT	CAWSLTAGRGAPLHF
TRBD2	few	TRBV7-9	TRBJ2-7	TGTGCCAGCAGCACCCAGACTAGCGCGAGATCCTACGAGCAGTACTTC	CASSTQTSARSYEQYF
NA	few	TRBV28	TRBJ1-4	TGTGCCAGCAGCCAGATCATATCAACTAATGAAAAACTGTTTTTT	CASSQIISTNEKLFF
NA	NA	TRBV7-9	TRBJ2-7	TGTGCCAGCAGCTTATACCGGCACCGGGACGAGCAGTACTTC	CASSLYRHRDEQYF
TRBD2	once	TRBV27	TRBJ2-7	TGTGCCAGCAGTTTGGGGACTAGTCTCGACGAGCAGTACTTC	CASSLGTSLDEQYF
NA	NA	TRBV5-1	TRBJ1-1	TGCGCCAGCAGCTGGGGGGGCCGAGTGAACACTGAAGCTTTCTTT	CASSWGGRVNTEAFF
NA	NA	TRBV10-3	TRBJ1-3	TGTGCCATCAGCCTATCAGCCAACTCTGGAAACACCATATATTTT	CAISLSANSGNTIYF
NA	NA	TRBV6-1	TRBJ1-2	TGTGCCAGCAGTGAGACACAGGGAGACTATGGCTACACCTTC	CASSETQGDYGYTF
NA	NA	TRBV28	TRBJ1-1	TGTGCCAGCAGTTTGGGTGGAAGCAGCTACACTGAAGCTTTCTTT	CASSLGGSSYTEAFF
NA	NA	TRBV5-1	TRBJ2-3	TGCGCCAGCAGCTGGGGACCCCGCACAGATACGCAGTATTTT	CASSWGPRTDTQYF
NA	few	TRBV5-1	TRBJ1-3	TGCGCCAGCGTAGGTGGAAACACCATATATTTT	CASVGGNTIYF
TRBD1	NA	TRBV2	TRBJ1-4	TGTGCCAGCTGCAGACAGGGGGTACGCGAAAAACTGTTTTTT	CASCRQGVREKLFF
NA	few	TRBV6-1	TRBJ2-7	TGTGCCAGCAGAAAAGAGGGAACTAGACCCTACGAGCAGTACTTC	CASRKEGTRPYEQYF
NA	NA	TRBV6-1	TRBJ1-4	TGTGCCAGCAGGTCTTGGGGGGGGCTTAATGAAAAACTGTTTTTT	CASRSWGGLNEKLFF
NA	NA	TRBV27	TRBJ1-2	TGTGCCAGCAGTCCATGGTCGAGGATGGAAGCTAACTATGGCTACACCTTC	CASSPWSRMEANYGYTF
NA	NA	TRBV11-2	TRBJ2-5	TGTGCCAGCAGCTTAGCGGGAGAGACCCAGTACTTC	CASSLAGETQYF
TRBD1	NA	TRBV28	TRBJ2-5	TGTGCCAGCAGTTTCGCCGGGACAGGGGTAACCCAGTACTTC	CASSFAGTGVTQYF